Shown below are 32 T cell receptor beta chains from a single sample sequenced in a study of response to subunit inactivated influenza vaccine. TCRdb re-analysed the RT-PCR reads in MiXCR, keeping a single row per CDR3 protein. Of 150,000 to 200,000 distinct CDR3 sequences in the sample, approximately 12% were seen once. These data also formed part of another study, on T cells expressing NK-cell markers. That paper adds: As the method of synthesis, 5'RACE template switching with UMIs yielded TCR beta cDNA.

This material consisted of CD8+ T cells sorted from PBMCs, taken approximately 12 days after vaccination. The receptors shown here come from a man aged 50 or older who received an inactivated influenza vaccine.

Only a few counts were recorded for this clonotype. The chain is built from TRBV11-2 and TRBJ2-2; possibly TRBD1 for D (6 bases). V dropped 5 bases and J dropped 3 bases, with 16 bases sitting between them. The length of the CDR3 is 16 residues. Germline CDR1 reads SGHAT; CDR2 reads FQNNGV. CDR3 in DNA: TGTGCCAGCAGCCCGGGACACCTGGGCGACACCGGGGAGCTGTTTTTT. Protein product: CASSPGHLGDTGELFF. The whole variable domain, remainder taken from reference TRBV11-2 and TRBJ2-2, is EAGVAQSPRYKIIEKRQSVAFWCNPISGHATLYWYQQILGQGPKLLIQFQNNGVVDDSQLPKDRFSAERLKGVDSTLKIQPAKLEDSAVYLCASSPGHLGDTGELFFGEGSRLTVL.

The chain couples TRBV28 to TRBJ2-2, with D uncertain. The V end was cut by 3 bases, the J end by 0 bases, with 14 bases between. The CDR3 has 17 amino acids. Per germline, CDR1 MDHEN and CDR2 SYDVKM. CDR3 sequence: CASSLITLFANTGELFF. The CDR3 nucleotides read TGTGCCAGCAGTTTGATTACATTGTTCGCGAACACCGGGGAGCTGTTTTTT.

As concerns this clonotype: One end of the junction fails to match germline, which may point to a read error. The chain uses TRBV19 and TRBJ2-6, with TRBD1 matching 7 bases. There are 15 residues in the CDR3. Germline CDR1 LNHDA, CDR2 SQIVND (reference sequence). The CDR3 here is CASRETGAGANVLTF. The CDR3 DNA is TGTGCCAGTAGGGAAACAGGGGCTGGGGCAAACGTCCTGACTTTC.

This clonotype occurred a few times. The chain is built from TRBV19 and TRBJ2-3, with D unclear. CDR1 is LNHDA and CDR2 is SQIVND in the germline V gene (reference sequence). The ends were cut back, 0 bases at V and 4 bases at J, with 8 bases in the middle. The CDR3 contains 14 residues. The CDR3 sequence is CASSIDVGPDTQYF. The CDR3 DNA reads as TGTGCCAGTAGTATAGATGTGGGTCCAGATACGCAGTATTTT.

V and J are TRBV7-9 and TRBJ2-2; 7 bases fit TRBD1. CDR1 is SEHNR and CDR2 is FQNEAQ in the germline V gene (reference sequence). V shed 5 bases and J 6 bases; nucleotides not matched to a gene: 6. The CDR3 is made up of 14 amino acids. The DNA of the CDR3 is TGTGCCAGCAGCCCCTACAGGGGAGCCGGGGAGCTGTTTTTT. It encodes CASSPYRGAGELFF. The whole variable domain, filled in from reference TRBV7-9 and TRBJ2-2, reads DTGVSQNPRHKITKRGQNVTFRCDPISEHNRLYWYRQTLGQGPEFLTYFQNEAQLEKSRLLSDRFSAERPKGSFSTLEIQRTEQGDSAMYLCASSPYRGAGELFFGEGSRLTVL.

The chain recombines TRBV27 with TRBJ2-1; D is unresolved. V was shortened by 5 bases and J by 0 bases, with 11 bases between the two germline ends. This CDR3 region has 15 residues. Germline CDR1 is MNHEY and CDR2 is SMNVEV (reference sequence). CDR3 nucleotides: TGTGCCAGCAGTCCCAGGCGTAGCTCCTACAATGAGCAGTTCTTC. Translated: CASSPRRSSYNEQFF.

This clonotype was picked up many times. The chain combines TRBV7-8 with TRBJ2-1; a possible D gene is TRBD2 (5 bases). The CDR3 has 15 residues. Germline loops: CDR1 SGHVS, CDR2 FQNEAQ. V was trimmed by 2 bases and J by 4 bases, leaving 12 bases between them. CDR3 loop: CASSLYRTGYNEQFF. The CDR3 DNA reads TGTGCCAGCAGCTTATACCGGACGGGATACAATGAGCAGTTCTTC. The entire variable domain, with the rest obtained from reference TRBV7-8 and TRBJ2-1, is as follows: GAGVSQSPRYKVAKRGQDVALRCDPISGHVSLFWYQQALGQGPEFLTYFQNEAQLDKSGLPSDRFFAERPEGSVSTLKIQRTQQEDSAVYLCASSLYRTGYNEQFFGPGTRLTVL.

The CDR3 DNA reads TGTGCCACCAGTGATCTGTCTAGCAGCACCGGGGAGCTGTTTTTT. Its protein product is CATSDLSSSTGELFF. The J gene is TRBJ2-2, the V gene TRBV24-1, with D possibly TRBD2 on 5 matching bases. The ends were cut back, 3 bases at V and 4 bases at J, with 11 bases in the middle. Germline CDR1 is KGHDR and CDR2 is SFDVKD. The CDR3 has 15 amino acids.

The rearrangement uses TRBV9 and TRBJ2-7; a weak D match, TRBD1 (5 bases). The V end lost 3 bases, the J end lost 1 base, and 11 bases lay between the germline ends. Germline loops: CDR1 SGDLS, CDR2 YYNGEE. The CDR3 spans 14 residues. In DNA, the CDR3 is TGTGCCAGCAGCGAGGGGTCACTGTCCTACGAGCAGTACTTC. As protein: CASSEGSLSYEQYF.

V is TRBV6-2 or TRBV6-3 and J is TRBJ2-2; 7 bases are a match to TRBD1. The CDR3 sequence is 18 residues long. J lost 2 bases, V lost 0 bases, and 9 bases had no gene match. The germline V gene has CDR1 MNHEY and CDR2 SVGEGT. Written as DNA, the CDR3 is TGTGCCAGCAGTTACTCGGTAAAAAGGGACAGTAACACCGGGGAGCTGTTTTTT. Its translation: CASSYSVKRDSNTGELFF.

In its sample, this clonotype was seen a few times. The V call is TRBV30, the J call TRBJ2-1, with D perhaps TRBD2 (7 bases). The CDR3 has 14 residues. The ends were cut back, 5 bases at V and 2 bases at J, with 13 bases in the middle. Germline lookup yields CDR1 GTSNPN and CDR2 SVGIG (reference sequence). The CDR3, as DNA: TGTGCCTGGGATTGGGGGGGCCCCTACAATGAGCAGTTCTTC. Translating it yields CAWDWGGPYNEQFF.

CDR3 region: CASSFIAGEITDTQYF. The CDR3, as DNA: TGTGCCAGCAGTTTTATAGCGGGGGAGATCACAGATACGCAGTATTTT. This chain uses TRBV6-5 with TRBJ2-3; 9 nucleotides agree with TRBD2. Germline CDR1 reads MNHEY; CDR2 reads SVGAGI. V shed 4 bases, J shed 2 bases, and the junction held 7 bases outside the gene matches. The CDR3 contains 16 residues.

This clonotype was detected only a few times. This chain links TRBV4-1 with TRBJ2-1; unclear D gene. The CDR3 consists of 11 residues. Germline V gene data show CDR1 as MGHRA and CDR2 as YSYEKL. V was shortened by 3 bases and J by 7 bases, with 4 bases between the two germline ends. This chain's CDR3 is CASSQTNEQFF. CDR3 in DNA: TGCGCCAGCAGCCAGACAAATGAGCAGTTCTTC.

J is TRBJ2-5 and V is TRBV2, with D unresolved. The CDR3 runs to 13 residues. CDR1 and CDR2 (germline): SNHLY, FYNNEI. Trimming took 7 bases from V and 4 from J, leaving 13 bases between them. The CDR3 loop reads CASTGAGRETQYF. DNA of the CDR3: TGTGCCAGCACCGGAGCCGGGCGAGAGACCCAGTACTTC. Supplemented by reference TRBV2 and TRBJ2-5, the full variable domain reads EPEVTQTPSHQVTQMGQEVILRCVPISNHLYFYWYRQILGQKVEFLVSFYNNEISEKSEIFDDQFSVERPDGSNFTLKIRSTKLEDSAMYFCASTGAGRETQYFGPGTRLLVL.

With regard to this clonotype: Just one base apart from a much larger clone, this may be a read error. The chain couples TRBV20-1 to TRBJ2-7; D might be TRBD2 (5 bases). This CDR3 has 15 amino acids. Germline V gene sequence: CDR1 DFQATT, CDR2 SNEGSKA (reference sequence). The CDR3 coding sequence is TGCAGTGCTAGGAGCCCAGAGGGAACTTTCAACGAGCGGTACTTC. This encodes CSARSPEGTFNERYF.

This clonotype occurred many times. The chain employs TRBV20-1 and TRBJ2-5, with a tentative D call TRBD2 (6 bases). The V gene lost 1 base and the J gene lost 5 bases, with 14 bases spanning the gap. CDR1 is DFQATT and CDR2 is SNEGSKA in the germline V gene (reference sequence). This CDR3 is built from 14 residues. CDR3 sequence reads: CSARGDSLMETQYF. DNA for the CDR3: TGCAGTGCTAGAGGGGACTCGCTCATGGAGACCCAGTACTTC.

This clonotype has ten or more counts. The gene calls are TRBV28 and TRBJ2-7; 7 bases match TRBD1. This CDR3 is built from 16 residues. V shed 1 base and J 2 bases; nucleotides not matched to a gene: 8. CDR1 and CDR2 (germline): MDHEN, SYDVKM. The CDR3 bases are TGTGCCAGCAGTTTATTAGGGACAGCTGTGGCCTACGAGCAGTACTTC. It specifies CASSLLGTAVAYEQYF.

In its sample, this clonotype was seen many times. This chain links TRBV4-3 with TRBJ2-2; D call uncertain. From germline, CDR1 is LGHNA and CDR2 YSLEER. The CDR3 length is 16 residues. V lost 4 bases and J lost 0, with 12 bases in between. This chain's CDR3 is CASSPFLTPNTGELFF. CDR3 nucleotide sequence: TGCGCCAGCAGCCCCTTTCTGACACCGAACACCGGGGAGCTGTTTTTT.

This clonotype was counted many times. The chain has TRBV7-9 and TRBJ1-4; the D gene is possibly TRBD1 (5 bases). The CDR3 has 17 residues. The V end lost 3 bases, the J end lost 4 bases, and 18 bases lay between the germline ends. The germline gives CDR1 SEHNR, CDR2 FQNEAQ (reference sequence). The CDR3 region has the DNA TGTGCCAGCAGCTTTGGGTTTATCGCTGGGGGTAATGAAAAACTGTTTTTT. Residues: CASSFGFIAGGNEKLFF.

The CDR3 nucleotides are TGTGCCTGGAGTTCAGGGGTTAGCAATCAGCCCCAGCATTTT. Its protein is CAWSSGVSNQPQHF. This rearrangement joins TRBV30 to TRBJ1-5; D is perhaps TRBD1 (6 bases). The CDR3 sequence is 14 residues long. V lost 2 bases to trimming and J lost 0 bases, with 8 bases between them. Germline CDR1 and CDR2: GTSNPN and SVGIG (reference sequence).

In its sample, this clonotype was seen a few times. The genes are TRBV27 and TRBJ1-1; D not resolved. V shed 3 bases and J shed 5 bases, with 19 bases lying between them. The CDR3 runs 16 residues. CDR1 and CDR2 (germline): MNHEY, SMNVEV (reference sequence). The CDR3 spells CASSFRADPFGTEAFF. The CDR3 coding sequence is TGTGCCAGCAGTTTTCGCGCGGACCCATTCGGGACTGAAGCTTTCTTT.

The chain couples TRBV7-2 to TRBJ2-1; D remains unclear. V shed 2 bases and J shed 9 bases, with 14 bases lying between them. This CDR3 has 14 residues. Germline loops: CDR1 SGHTA, CDR2 FQGNSA. CDR3 residues: CASSLFVEVPEQFF. The CDR3 DNA reads TGTGCCAGCAGCTTATTCGTAGAGGTGCCTGAGCAGTTCTTC.

The chain employs TRBV25-1 and TRBJ2-7, with D perhaps TRBD1 (5 bases). The germline gives CDR1 MGHDK, CDR2 SYGVNS. V shed 4 bases and J shed 4 bases, with 8 bases lying between them. CDR3 length equals 12 residues. The CDR3 protein is CASSATAYEQYF. The CDR3 bases are TGTGCCAGCAGTGCGACAGCGTACGAGCAGTACTTC.

A few counts support this clonotype. The rearrangement links TRBV6-5 to TRBJ2-3; D is ambiguous. CDR1 is MNHEY, CDR2 SVGAGI, per germline. V dropped 1 base and J dropped 0 bases, with 2 bases sitting between them. The CDR3 is 13 amino acids. The CDR3 region is CASSYFSTDTQYF. The CDR3 DNA sequence: TGTGCCAGCAGTTACTTCAGCACAGATACGCAGTATTTT.

There are a few counts of this clonotype. The rearrangement links TRBV5-1 to TRBJ2-3; 12 nucleotides match TRBD2. Trimming cost V 4 bases and J 6 bases; bases outside gene matches: 9. This CDR3 spans 16 amino acids. The V gene's germline CDR1 is SGHRS and CDR2 YFSETQ. The CDR3 protein is CASSQRLAGVGDTQYF. CDR3 coding DNA: TGCGCCAGCAGCCAAAGACTAGCGGGAGTCGGGGATACGCAGTATTTT. The variable domain in full, completed from reference TRBV5-1 and TRBJ2-3, reads KAGVTQTPRYLIKTRGQQVTLSCSPISGHRSVSWYQQTPGQGLQFLFEYFSETQRNKGNFPGRFSGRQFSNSRSEMNVSTLELGDSALYLCASSQRLAGVGDTQYFGPGTRLTVL.

This clonotype has more than one count but fewer than ten. The rearrangement joins TRBV2 to TRBJ2-1; TRBD2 agrees at 11 bases. Germline CDR1 and CDR2: SNHLY and FYNNEI. The CDR3 spans 15 residues. V was pared by 6 bases and J by 6 bases, with 7 bases of the junction left unmatched. The CDR3 bases are TGTGCCAGCAGAGAGACTAGCGGGGCCATCAATGAGCAGTTCTTC. Protein product: CASRETSGAINEQFF. The whole variable domain, filled in from reference TRBV2 and TRBJ2-1, reads EPEVTQTPSHQVTQMGQEVILRCVPISNHLYFYWYRQILGQKVEFLVSFYNNEISEKSEIFDDQFSVERPDGSNFTLKIRSTKLEDSAMYFCASRETSGAINEQFFGPGTRLTVL.

This clonotype was detected a few times. V usage is TRBV6-2 or TRBV6-3 and J usage is TRBJ2-7; 7 bases line up with TRBD1. Unmatched junction bases numbered 0, after V lost 1 base and J lost 0 bases. Germline V gene lookup returns CDR1 MNHEY and CDR2 SVGEGT. The CDR3 is made up of 14 amino acids. CDR3 DNA sequence: TGTGCCAGCAGTTACTGGACAGGCTCCTACGAGCAGTACTTC. Its translation is CASSYWTGSYEQYF.

The chain has TRBV4-1 and TRBJ2-7; TRBD2 matches at 13 bases. The CDR3 has 16 residues. Germline loops: CDR1 MGHRA, CDR2 YSYEKL. Losses at the gene ends were 1 base for V and 6 bases for J; bases not matched to a gene: 6. In DNA form, the CDR3 reads TGCGCCAGCAGCCAAGTGGGGGGACTAGCGGGGACCGAGCAGTACTTC. Protein product: CASSQVGGLAGTEQYF.

CDR3 sequence: CASSLNRRGTEAFF. For the CDR3, the DNA is TGTGCCAGCAGCTTAAACAGACGAGGCACTGAAGCTTTCTTT. The chain carries TRBV7-6 and TRBJ1-1, with no clear D. This CDR3 has 14 amino acids. CDR1 is SGHVS, CDR2 FNYEAQ, per germline. V was shortened by 2 bases and J by 4 bases, with 11 bases between the two germline ends.

This chain links TRBV6-1 with TRBJ2-2; D is ambiguous. This CDR3 comprises 15 residues. The V gene's germline CDR1 is MNHNS and CDR2 SASEGT. The V and J ends lost 5 bases and 5 bases respectively, with 15 bases between them. Here the CDR3 DNA reads TGTGCCAGCAGTCCCGTAATCGGAAGGACCGGGGAGCTGTTTTTT. This encodes CASSPVIGRTGELFF.

This clonotype has more than one count but fewer than ten. The CDR3 DNA follows: TGTGCCAGCAGCTCGGGACCGGGCCCTATTGAGCAGTTCTTC. Translation gives CASSSGPGPIEQFF. The gene calls are TRBV11-2 and TRBJ2-1; D assignment may be TRBD1 or TRBD2 (5 bases each). Trimming shortened V by 4 bases and J by 9 bases, and 16 bases separated the two germline ends. This CDR3 region has 14 residues. Germline V lookup: CDR1 SGHAT, CDR2 FQNNGV.

V gene TRBV4-1 combines with J gene TRBJ2-7; D unclear. Germline V lookup: CDR1 MGHRA, CDR2 YSYEKL. The CDR3 has 14 amino acids. Trimming took off 0 bases at V and 3 bases at J, with 9 bases between the two ends. The CDR3 bases are TGCGCCAGCAGCCAAGAGGAAAGGGACTACGAGCAGTACTTC. Encoded protein: CASSQEERDYEQYF.